Reported below is one T cell receptor beta chain. Method: immunoSEQ multiplex PCR; TCRdb's copy keeps in-frame clones and lacks some. The repertoire includes just under 65,000 clones, roughly 91% of them detected once, and approximately 1.5% sits in the top ten. The sample comes from a study of T cell changes during pregnancy in multiple sclerosis. Trimming took off 2 bases at V and 7 bases at J, with 6 bases between the two ends. Germline-derived CDR1 and CDR2 are MGHRA and YSYEKL. The length of the CDR3 is 12 residues. The source material was peripheral blood, sampled after pregnancy. This clonotype originated in a female donor in good health, enrolled as a control in a pregnancy study. This chain connects TRBV4-1 to TRBJ2-1; D is uncertain. The CDR3 DNA follows: TGCGCCAGCAGCCAACTGCTAAATGAGCAGTTCTTC. It encodes CASSQLLNEQFF.